This note documents a single T cell receptor (beta chain) sequence. V lost 5 bases to trimming and J lost 7 bases, with 21 bases between them. CDR1 is MDHEN and CDR2 is SYDVKM in the germline V gene. The CDR3 is 17 amino acids. This sample is drawn from a study of beta chain features in type 1 diabetes. The sequenced template was cDNA made from the entire isolated RNA. Some 3.6 million reads were obtained on average from naive, central memory and regulatory T cell samples. Clones were sequenced by immunoSEQ multiplex PCR, and TCRdb holds only the in-frame ones, with some missing. In the table there are hundreds of thousands of clones, over 10% of which are singletons. Sorting that relied on CD45RO/CCR7/CD25/CD127/CD95/CD27 yielded CD4+ naive, central memory, regulatory and stem cell-like memory cells.

The sequenced sample consisted of naive CD4+ T cells from blood. The chain has TRBV28 and TRBJ1-6; D is perhaps TRBD1 (5 bases). The receptor comes from a young man in good health. The CDR3 spells CASSPYSGTRGNSPLHF. CDR3 sequence (DNA): TGTGCCAGCAGTCCCTATTCCGGGACCCGGGGGAATTCACCCCTCCACTTT.